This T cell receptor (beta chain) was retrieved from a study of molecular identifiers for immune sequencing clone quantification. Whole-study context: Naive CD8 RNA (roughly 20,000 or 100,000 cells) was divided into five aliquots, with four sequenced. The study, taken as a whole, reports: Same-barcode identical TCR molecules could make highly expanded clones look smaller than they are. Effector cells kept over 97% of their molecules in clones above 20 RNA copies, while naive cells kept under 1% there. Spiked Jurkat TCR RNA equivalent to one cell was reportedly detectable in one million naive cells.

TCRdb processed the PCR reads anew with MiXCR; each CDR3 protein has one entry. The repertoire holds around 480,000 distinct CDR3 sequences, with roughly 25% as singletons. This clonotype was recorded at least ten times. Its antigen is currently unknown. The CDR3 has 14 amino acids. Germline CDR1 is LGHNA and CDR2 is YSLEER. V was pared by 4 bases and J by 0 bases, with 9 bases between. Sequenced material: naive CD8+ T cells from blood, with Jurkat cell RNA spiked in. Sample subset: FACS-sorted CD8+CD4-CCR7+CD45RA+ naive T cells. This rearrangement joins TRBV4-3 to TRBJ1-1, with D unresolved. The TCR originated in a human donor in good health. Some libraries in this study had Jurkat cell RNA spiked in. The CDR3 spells CASSRTDLNTEAFF. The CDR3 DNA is TGCGCCAGCAGCCGGACGGACCTGAACACTGAAGCTTTCTTT.